This T cell receptor (beta chain) was sequenced in a study of control samples from healthy donors and cancer patients. The assay was immunoSEQ multiplex PCR, and TCRdb's table has in-frame clones only and misses some. The data show 45,000 to 60,000 clones, approximately 94% seen once. The CDR3 runs to 14 residues. This TCR derives from a man aged 25-40 years with colorectal cancer. Material: PBMCs. This chain joins TRBV21-1 and TRBJ1-2. TRBV21-1 is a known pseudogene. The CDR3 nucleotides read TGTGCCAGCAGCAACCCTGGGACTTATGATGGCTACACCTTC. Its translation is CASSNPGTYDGYTF.